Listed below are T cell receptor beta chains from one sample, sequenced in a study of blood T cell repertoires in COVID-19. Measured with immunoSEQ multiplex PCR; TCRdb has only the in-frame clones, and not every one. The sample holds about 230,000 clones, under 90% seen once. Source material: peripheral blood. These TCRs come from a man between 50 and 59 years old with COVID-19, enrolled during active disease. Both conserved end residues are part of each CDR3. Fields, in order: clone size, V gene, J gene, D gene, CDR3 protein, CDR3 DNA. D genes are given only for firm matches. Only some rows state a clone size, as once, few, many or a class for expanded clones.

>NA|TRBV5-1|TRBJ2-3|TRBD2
CASSLDVAGSTDTQYF
TGCGCCAGCAGCTTGGACGTAGCGGGGAGCACAGATACGCAGTATTTT
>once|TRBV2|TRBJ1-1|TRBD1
CASSEGQGHFEAFF
TGTGCCAGCAGTGAAGGACAGGGGCATTTTGAAGCTTTCTTT
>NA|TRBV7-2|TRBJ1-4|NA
CASSSNNIQRGEKLFF
TGTGCCAGCAGCTCGAACAATATACAGCGGGGTGAAAAACTGTTTTTT
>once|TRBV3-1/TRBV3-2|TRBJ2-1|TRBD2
CASSQVPGLAGVSYNEQFF
TGTGCCAGCAGCCAAGTTCCGGGACTAGCGGGAGTTTCCTACAATGAGCAGTTCTTC
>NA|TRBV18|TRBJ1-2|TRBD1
CASSDGQDYGYTF
TGTGCCAGCTCGGATGGACAGGACTATGGCTACACCTTC
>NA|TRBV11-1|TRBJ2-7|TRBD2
CASSPWREPTYEQYF
TGTGCCAGCAGCCCGTGGCGGGAGCCCACCTACGAGCAGTACTTC
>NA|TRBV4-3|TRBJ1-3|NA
CASSQEYGGSGNTIYF
TGCGCCAGCAGCCAAGAGTACGGGGGATCTGGAAACACCATATATTTT
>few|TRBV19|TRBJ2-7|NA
CASSIGQGISYEQYF
TGTGCCAGTAGTATCGGGCAGGGCATCTCCTACGAGCAGTACTTC
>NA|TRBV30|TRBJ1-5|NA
CAWSAGTNNQPQHF
TGTGCCTGGAGCGCCGGGACAAACAATCAGCCCCAGCATTTT
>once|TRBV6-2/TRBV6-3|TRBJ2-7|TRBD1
CASSFHRDRSTYEQYF
TGTGCCAGCAGTTTCCACCGGGACAGGTCGACCTACGAGCAGTACTTC
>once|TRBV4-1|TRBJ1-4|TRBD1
CASGQGTNEKLFF
TGCGCCAGCGGACAGGGGACTAATGAAAAACTGTTTTTT
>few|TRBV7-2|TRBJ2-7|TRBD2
CASSKGLAGGLYEQYF
TGTGCCAGCAGCAAGGGACTAGCGGGGGGGCTCTACGAGCAGTACTTC
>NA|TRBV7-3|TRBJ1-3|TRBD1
CALQLRTGAGNTIYF
TGTGCCCTCCAGTTAAGGACAGGAGCTGGAAACACCATATATTTT